This T cell receptor (beta chain) was sequenced during a study of beta chain features in type 1 diabetes. Notes on the study in general: Type 1 diabetes patients had moderately but significantly shorter TCRB CDR3s in all four CD4+ subsets. Cells with high TCR expression could be over-represented when cDNA is sequenced.

As to this clone: Its antigen is currently unknown.

The CDR3 is made up of 15 amino acids. V shed 3 bases, J shed 3 bases, and the junction held 7 bases outside the gene matches. Looked up from germline, CDR1 is SGHTA and CDR2 is FQGNSA. TCRB transcripts that were expressed got sequenced, as all of the isolated RNA had been reverse transcribed. Clones were sequenced by immunoSEQ multiplex PCR, and TCRdb holds only the in-frame ones, with some missing. The table lists hundreds of thousands of clones, 10% to 15% of them singletons, with approximately 0.011% in the top ten. Staining for CD45RO/CCR7/CD25/CD127/CD95/CD27 allowed sorting of CD4+ naive, central memory, regulatory and stem cell-like memory cells.

The TCR sequence derives from a woman under 30 with type 1 diabetes. The chain employs TRBV7-2 and TRBJ1-2; 7 positions match TRBD1. Source material: naive CD4+ T cells from blood. CDR3 in amino acids: CASSFQGQAHYGYTF. DNA for the CDR3: TGTGCCAGCAGCTTCCAAGGACAGGCCCACTATGGCTACACCTTC.